The clone carrying this T cell receptor (beta chain) was found a few times. The CDR3 has 15 amino acids. V shed 5 bases and J shed 0 bases, with 12 bases lying between them. The germline V gene has CDR1 SGHRS and CDR2 YFSETQ. The entry originates in a study of blood T cell repertoires in COVID-19. The data were produced by immunoSEQ multiplex PCR, yet TCRdb's version contains in-frame clones alone and is incomplete. The sample holds 90,000 to 150,000 clones; roughly four fifths are singletons and the top ten take roughly 2.7%. The chain couples TRBV5-1 to TRBJ1-3; D call uncertain. Sequencing input: peripheral blood. The sequence was obtained from a man aged 45-60 years with acute or convalescent COVID-19. CDR3 protein: CASSLAGYSGNTIYF. The CDR3 DNA follows: TGCGCCAGCAGTCTGGCGGGGTACTCTGGAAACACCATATATTTT.